The T cell receptor (beta chain) described here comes from a study of cytomegalovirus exposure and HLA in healthy donors. This clone was detected a few times. Primers: 60 Vbeta forward and 13 Jbeta reverse. Here immunoSEQ multiplex PCR was the method, and the copy in TCRdb shows in-frame clones only, minus some. The sample has some 150,000 clones, roughly 79% seen once. The CDR3 totals 15 residues. V gave up 4 bases and J gave up 1 base, with 13 bases separating them. Germline lookup yields CDR1 SGHNT and CDR2 YENEEA. The chain joins TRBV11-3 to TRBJ1-1; TRBD1 is a possible D gene (6 bases). Sequenced: PBMCs. This sequence originates from a woman aged 40 to 55 in good health and CMV-seronegative. CDR3 DNA: TGTGCCAGCAGCTCGGGGGGCAGGTCGAACACTGAAGCTTTCTTT. It is translated as CASSSGGRSNTEAFF. Supplemented by reference TRBV11-3 and TRBJ1-1, the full variable domain reads EAGVVQSPRYKIIEKKQPVAFWCNPISGHNTLYWYLQNLGQGPELLIRYENEEAVDDSQLPKDRFSAERLKGVDSTLKIQPAELGDSAVYLCASSSGGRSNTEAFFGQGTRLTVV.